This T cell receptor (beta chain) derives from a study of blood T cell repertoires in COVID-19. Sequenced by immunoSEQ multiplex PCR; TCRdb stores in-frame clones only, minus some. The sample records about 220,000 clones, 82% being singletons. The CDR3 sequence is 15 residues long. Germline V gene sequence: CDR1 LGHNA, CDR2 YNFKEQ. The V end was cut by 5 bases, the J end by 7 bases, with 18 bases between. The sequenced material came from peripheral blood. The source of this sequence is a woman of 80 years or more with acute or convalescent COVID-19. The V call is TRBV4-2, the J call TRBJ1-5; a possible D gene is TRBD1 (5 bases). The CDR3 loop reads CASSKEGASEQPQHF. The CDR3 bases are TGTGCCAGCAGCAAGGAAGGGGCATCAGAGCAGCCCCAGCATTTT.